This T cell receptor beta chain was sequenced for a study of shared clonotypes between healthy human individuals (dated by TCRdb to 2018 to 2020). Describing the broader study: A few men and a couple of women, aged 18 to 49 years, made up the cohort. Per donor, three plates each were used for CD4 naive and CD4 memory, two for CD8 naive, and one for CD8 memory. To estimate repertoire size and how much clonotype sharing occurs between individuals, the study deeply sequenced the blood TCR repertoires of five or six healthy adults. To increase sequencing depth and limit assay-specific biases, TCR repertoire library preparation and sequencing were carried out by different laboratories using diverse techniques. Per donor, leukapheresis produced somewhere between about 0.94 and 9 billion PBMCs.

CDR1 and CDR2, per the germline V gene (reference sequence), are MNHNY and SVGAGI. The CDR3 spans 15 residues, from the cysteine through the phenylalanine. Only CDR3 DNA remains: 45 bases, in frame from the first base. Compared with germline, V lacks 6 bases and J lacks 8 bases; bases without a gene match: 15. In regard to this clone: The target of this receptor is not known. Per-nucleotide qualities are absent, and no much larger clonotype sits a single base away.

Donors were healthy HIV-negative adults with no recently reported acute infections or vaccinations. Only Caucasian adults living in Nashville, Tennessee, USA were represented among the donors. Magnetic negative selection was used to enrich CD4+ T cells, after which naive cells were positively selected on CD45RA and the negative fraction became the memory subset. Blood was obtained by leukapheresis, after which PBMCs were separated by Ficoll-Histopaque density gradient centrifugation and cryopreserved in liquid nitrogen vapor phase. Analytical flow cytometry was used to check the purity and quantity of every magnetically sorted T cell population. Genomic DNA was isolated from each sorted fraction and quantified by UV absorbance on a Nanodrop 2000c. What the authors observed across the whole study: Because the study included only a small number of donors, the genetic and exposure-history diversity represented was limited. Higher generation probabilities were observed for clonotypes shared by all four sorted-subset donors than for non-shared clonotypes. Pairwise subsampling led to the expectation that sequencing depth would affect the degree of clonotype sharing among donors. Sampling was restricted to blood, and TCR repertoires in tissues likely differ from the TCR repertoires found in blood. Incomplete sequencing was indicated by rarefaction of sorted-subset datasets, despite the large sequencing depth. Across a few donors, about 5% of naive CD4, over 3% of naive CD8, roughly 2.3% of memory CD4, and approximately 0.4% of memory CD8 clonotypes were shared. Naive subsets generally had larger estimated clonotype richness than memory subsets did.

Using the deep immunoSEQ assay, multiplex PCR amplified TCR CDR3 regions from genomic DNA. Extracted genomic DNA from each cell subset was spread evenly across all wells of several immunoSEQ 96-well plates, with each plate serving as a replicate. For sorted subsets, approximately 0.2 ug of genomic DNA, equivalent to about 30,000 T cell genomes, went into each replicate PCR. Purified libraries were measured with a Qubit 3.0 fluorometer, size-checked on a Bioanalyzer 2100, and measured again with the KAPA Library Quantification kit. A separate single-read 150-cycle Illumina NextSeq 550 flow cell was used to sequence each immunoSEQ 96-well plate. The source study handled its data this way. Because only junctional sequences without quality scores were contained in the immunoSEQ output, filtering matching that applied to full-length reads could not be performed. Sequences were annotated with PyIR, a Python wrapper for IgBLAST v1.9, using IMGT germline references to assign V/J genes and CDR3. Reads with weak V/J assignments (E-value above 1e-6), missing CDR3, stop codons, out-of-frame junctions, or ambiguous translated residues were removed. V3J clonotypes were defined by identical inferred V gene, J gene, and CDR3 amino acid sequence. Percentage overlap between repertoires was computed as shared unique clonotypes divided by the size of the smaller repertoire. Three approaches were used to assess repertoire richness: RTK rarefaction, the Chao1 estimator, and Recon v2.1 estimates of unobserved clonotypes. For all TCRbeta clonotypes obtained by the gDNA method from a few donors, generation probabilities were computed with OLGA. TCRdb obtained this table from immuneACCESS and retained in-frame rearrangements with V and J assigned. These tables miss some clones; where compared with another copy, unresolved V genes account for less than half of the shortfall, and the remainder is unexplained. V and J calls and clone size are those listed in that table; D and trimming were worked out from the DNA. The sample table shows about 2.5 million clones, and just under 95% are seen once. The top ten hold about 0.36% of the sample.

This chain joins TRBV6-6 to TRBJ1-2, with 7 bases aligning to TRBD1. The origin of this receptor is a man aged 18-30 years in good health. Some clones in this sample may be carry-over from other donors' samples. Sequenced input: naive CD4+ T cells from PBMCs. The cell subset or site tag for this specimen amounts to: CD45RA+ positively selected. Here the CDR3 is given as CASSLNRGWLEGYTF. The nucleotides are TGTGCCAGCAGCCTAAACAGGGGCTGGTTGGAAGGCTACACCTTC.